Presented here are 32 T cell receptor beta chains from one specimen sequenced in a study of identical twins. Each CDR3 protein is one row after TCRdb ran MiXCR on the 5' RACE reads. This sample carries 550,000 to 700,000 distinct CDR3 sequences, around 20% of them seen once, and the ten largest clones take 4% to 4.5%. These sequences were also reported in another study, on T cells expressing NK-cell markers.

Material for sequencing was PBMCs. The receptor source for this set is a woman between 18 and 29 years old in good health.

This clonotype was observed many times. This chain joins TRBV3-1 and TRBJ2-1; D is tentatively TRBD1 or TRBD2 (5 bases each). CDR1 is LGHDT, CDR2 YNNKEL, per germline (reference sequence). CDR3 size: 13 residues. Trimming removed 0 bases from V and 11 bases from J, with 11 bases in between. The CDR3 DNA follows: TGTGCCAGCAGCCAAGATTCGGGGACGAAGCAGTTCTTC. It is translated as CASSQDSGTKQFF.

This chain joins TRBV6-5 and TRBJ2-1; 10 bases are a match to TRBD2. Trimming cost V 0 bases and J 6 bases; bases outside gene matches: 5. The germline V gene encodes CDR1 MNHEY and CDR2 SVGAGI. The CDR3 contains 16 residues. Here the CDR3 reads CASSYSSLAGANEQFF. The CDR3 nucleotides read TGTGCCAGCAGTTACTCGAGCCTAGCGGGAGCCAATGAGCAGTTCTTC.

This clonotype was found once. This rearrangement joins TRBV12-3 or TRBV12-4 to TRBJ2-6; TRBD1 agrees at 11 bases. The CDR3 extends over 17 amino acids. The trim removed 2 bases at V and 3 bases at J, leaving 3 bases unmatched. The CDR3 nucleotides are TGTGCCAGCAGTTTAAGGGACAGGGGGTTTGGGGCCAACGTCCTGACTTTC. Amino acid sequence: CASSLRDRGFGANVLTF.

The chain combines TRBV19 with TRBJ1-2; possible D gene TRBD1, 6 bases. The V and J ends lost 5 bases and 6 bases respectively, with 19 bases between them. The CDR3 contains 15 residues. The germline CDR1 and CDR2 sequences are LNHDA and SQIVND (reference sequence). CDR3 residues: CASSLTGTPKDGYTF. In DNA, the CDR3 is TGTGCCAGTAGTCTGACCGGGACACCAAAAGATGGCTACACCTTC.

The CDR3 DNA follows: TGCAGCGTTGAGCGGCAGCGGACTATCAATGGCTACACCTTC. Translated: CSVERQRTINGYTF. This chain connects TRBV29-1 to TRBJ1-2; D unresolved. Germline V gives CDR1 SQVTM, CDR2 ANQGSEA. The length of the CDR3 is 14 residues. V was pared by 3 bases and J by 6 bases, with 17 bases between. Filled out from reference TRBV29-1 and TRBJ1-2, the complete variable domain reads SAVISQKPSRDICQRGTSLTIQCQVDSQVTMMFWYRQQPGQSLTLIATANQGSEATYESGFVIDKFPISRPNLTFSTLTVSNMSPEDSSIYLCSVERQRTINGYTFGSGTRLTVV.

The chain uses TRBV20-1 and TRBJ2-7; 8 nucleotides agree with TRBD2. The CDR3 runs 16 residues. Per germline, CDR1 DFQATT and CDR2 SNEGSKA (reference sequence). The ends lost 0 bases at V and 2 bases at J; junction bases unmatched: 9. CDR3 bases: TGCAGTGCTAGAGATCTCAGGGCGGGGGGACCCTACGAGCAGTACTTC. It is translated as CSARDLRAGGPYEQYF.

This clonotype was detected only a few times. The V and J genes are TRBV6-1 and TRBJ2-7, with D possibly matching TRBD1 (6 bases). This CDR3 comprises 15 residues. V shed 5 bases and J shed 4 bases, with 18 bases lying between them. Germline V gives CDR1 MNHNS, CDR2 SASEGT. In nucleotides, the CDR3 is TGTGCCAGCAGTCAAGGGGGTCAGAAACAGTACGAGCAGTACTTC. Translation: CASSQGGQKQYEQYF.

In its sample, this clonotype was seen a few times. The chain carries TRBV5-1 and TRBJ2-1; 9 nucleotides match TRBD2. Germline-derived CDR1 and CDR2 are SGHRS and YFSETQ. CDR3 length: 15 amino acids. Trimming at V came to 4 bases and at J to 6 bases, leaving 8 bases not matched to a gene. The CDR3 loop reads CASSPGVAGVNEQFF. DNA of the CDR3: TGCGCCAGCAGCCCCGGGGTAGCGGGAGTCAATGAGCAGTTCTTC.

This rearrangement joins TRBV20-1 to TRBJ1-4, with a tentative D call TRBD1 (6 bases). V lost 6 bases to trimming and J lost 0 bases, with 17 bases between them. Germline CDR1 DFQATT, CDR2 SNEGSKA (reference sequence). The CDR3 is 16 amino acids. The CDR3 region is CSAKAGEIATNEKLFF. In DNA, the CDR3 is TGCAGTGCCAAGGCAGGGGAAATTGCAACTAATGAAAAACTGTTTTTT.

This clonotype was seen more than once but under ten times. The CDR3 DNA reads as TGCAGTGCTAGAGATAGTCAGGGATCAGATACGCAGTATTTT. Translating gives CSARDSQGSDTQYF. This rearrangement joins TRBV20-1 to TRBJ2-3; TRBD1 might be the D (5 bases). The germline V and J ends were trimmed by 0 bases and 4 bases, with 11 bases remaining between them. CDR1 and CDR2 (germline): DFQATT, SNEGSKA (reference sequence). The CDR3 contains 14 residues.

V and J are TRBV20-1 and TRBJ2-3; 14 positions match TRBD2. V lost 5 bases to trimming and J lost 1 base; unmatched junction nucleotides: 8. Germline V gives CDR1 DFQATT, CDR2 SNEGSKA (reference sequence). The CDR3 is 17 amino acids. The CDR3 sequence: CSALGPGLAGGTDTQYF. The CDR3 region has the DNA TGCAGTGCTCTGGGGCCGGGACTAGCGGGGGGCACAGATACGCAGTATTTT.

The rearrangement uses TRBV15 and TRBJ2-7; TRBD2 matches at 8 bases. V was pared by 1 base and J by 2 bases, with 4 bases of the junction left unmatched. Germline CDR1 is LNHNV and CDR2 is YYDKDF (reference sequence). This CDR3 has 15 amino acids. The CDR3 DNA is TGTGCCACCAGCAGAGGGACTAGCAGTACCTACGAGCAGTACTTC. Residues: CATSRGTSSTYEQYF.

The J gene is TRBJ2-4, the V gene TRBV9; D remains unclear. The germline CDR1 and CDR2 sequences are SGDLS and YYNGEE. CDR3 size: 13 residues. The V and J ends lost 0 bases and 3 bases respectively, with 4 bases between them. CDR3 sequence: CASSVDGKNIQYF. The CDR3 bases are TGTGCCAGCAGCGTAGATGGCAAAAACATTCAGTACTTC. The full variable domain, in which reference TRBV9 and TRBJ2-4 provide the parts outside the CDR3, is DSGVTQTPKHLITATGQRVTLRCSPRSGDLSVYWYQQSLDQGLQFLIQYYNGEERAKGNILERFSAQQFPDLHSELNLSSLELGDSALYFCASSVDGKNIQYFGAGTRLSVL.

The V call is TRBV5-1, the J call TRBJ2-6; no firm D call. The CDR3 has 16 amino acids. Germline V gene sequence: CDR1 SGHRS, CDR2 YFSETQ. Trimming removed 0 bases at V and 2 bases at J, with 9 bases between. The chain's CDR3 is CASSLVTAAGANVLTF. CDR3 DNA sequence: TGCGCCAGCAGCTTGGTGACCGCGGCTGGGGCCAACGTCCTGACTTTC.

This clonotype was detected once. The genes are TRBV2 and TRBJ1-2, with D possibly TRBD1 on 5 matching bases. The V and J ends lost 3 bases and 4 bases respectively, with 9 bases between them. The CDR3 sequence is 13 residues long. Germline values: CDR1 SNHLY, CDR2 FYNNEI. The CDR3 nucleotides read TGTGCCAGCAGTGACGGGACGGTCTATGGCTACACCTTC. Its protein is CASSDGTVYGYTF.

In this sample, this clonotype turned up a few times. The V call is TRBV20-1, the J call TRBJ2-2; D remains unclear. Germline loops: CDR1 DFQATT, CDR2 SNEGSKA (reference sequence). V was cut by 4 bases and J by 2 bases, with 5 bases left in between. The CDR3 covers 12 residues. DNA of the CDR3: TGCAGTGCTATGATAAACACCGGGGAGCTGTTTTTT. It codes for CSAMINTGELFF.

The chain joins TRBV12-3 or TRBV12-4 to TRBJ2-1; maybe TRBD1 (6 bases). The CDR3 loop spans 14 amino acids. Trimming removed 4 bases at V and 7 bases at J, with 14 bases between. CDR3 DNA sequence: TGTGCCAGCAGTTCTGACAGGCGGAGGAATGAGCAGTTCTTC. Translated: CASSSDRRRNEQFF.

The chain links TRBV27 to TRBJ2-2; D might be TRBD1 (5 bases). Trimming pared 3 bases from V and 6 bases from J, leaving 8 bases between. Germline values: CDR1 MNHEY, CDR2 SMNVEV (reference sequence). The CDR3 loop spans 13 amino acids. The CDR3 bases are TGTGCCAGCAGTTTCCCAGGGCCCGGGGAGCTGTTTTTT. Amino acid sequence: CASSFPGPGELFF.

V gene TRBV29-1 combines with J gene TRBJ2-1, with D uncertain. The CDR3 has 16 residues. The germline gives CDR1 SQVTM, CDR2 ANQGSEA. Trimming removed 0 bases at V and 2 bases at J, with 14 bases between. CDR3 nucleotides: TGCAGCGTTGAAGATGGTACGGCTCGTGCCTACAATGAGCAGTTCTTC. This encodes CSVEDGTARAYNEQFF.

This clonotype occurred a few times. The chain employs TRBV20-1 and TRBJ1-2; D gene ambiguous. This CDR3 spans 13 amino acids. Between the trimmed V and J ends, which lost 0 bases and 4 bases, there was a span of 9 bases. In germline, CDR1 is DFQATT, CDR2 SNEGSKA (reference sequence). CDR3: CSARDGTLYGYTF. The DNA for the CDR3 is TGCAGTGCTAGAGATGGCACCCTCTATGGCTACACCTTC.

This clonotype was seen only a few times. This chain connects TRBV20-1 to TRBJ2-3; TRBD1 might be the D (6 bases). The V end lost 1 base, the J end lost 2 bases, and 13 bases lay between the germline ends. Germline CDR1 and CDR2: DFQATT and SNEGSKA (reference sequence). There are 15 residues in the CDR3. This CDR3 reads CSARGARTDTDTQYF. As DNA, the CDR3 is TGCAGTGCTAGAGGAGCCAGGACAGACACAGATACGCAGTATTTT.

This clonotype was recorded once. The genes are TRBV29-1 and TRBJ2-7, with TRBD1 matching 10 bases. V shed 5 bases, J shed 3 bases, and the junction held 7 bases outside the gene matches. The CDR3 runs to 14 residues. Germline CDR1 is SQVTM and CDR2 is ANQGSEA. The CDR3 DNA is TGCAGCGTTAGCAGGACAGGGGGAATCTACGAGCAGTACTTC. It codes for CSVSRTGGIYEQYF.

The chain links TRBV6-2 or TRBV6-3 to TRBJ1-1; maybe TRBD1 (5 bases). CDR1 and CDR2 (germline): MNHEY, SVGEGT. The CDR3 covers 14 residues. V lost 6 bases, J lost 0 bases, and 11 bases lay in between. The DNA of the CDR3 is TGTGCCAGCAGGCCGGGACGGCTGAACACTGAAGCTTTCTTT. Its translation is CASRPGRLNTEAFF.

This clonotype was found a few times. V and J are TRBV10-3 and TRBJ1-6; D call uncertain. V was clipped by 2 bases and J by 7 bases, with 9 bases between them. The CDR3 runs to 14 residues. From germline, CDR1 is ENHRY and CDR2 SYGVKD. The DNA of the CDR3 is TGTGCCATCAGTGAGGGGTATTTGAATTCACCCCTCCACTTT. This gives the protein CAISEGYLNSPLHF.

This clonotype was counted between two and nine times. The rearrangement joins TRBV9 to TRBJ2-3; D is uncertain. The CDR3 extends over 13 amino acids. Germline V gene sequence: CDR1 SGDLS, CDR2 YYNGEE. The V end lost 0 bases, the J end lost 4 bases, and 6 bases lay between the germline ends. CDR3 amino acids: CASSVEASDTQYF. The CDR3 bases are TGTGCCAGCAGCGTAGAGGCGTCAGATACGCAGTATTTT.

This clonotype has just a few counts. V usage is TRBV6-2 or TRBV6-3 and J usage is TRBJ2-1, with TRBD2 matching over 7 bases. The V gene end was trimmed by 7 bases and the J gene end by 4 bases; junction bases not matched to a gene: 7. Looked up from germline, CDR1 is MNHEY and CDR2 is SVGEGT. The CDR3 runs 14 residues. As DNA, the CDR3 is TGTGCCAGCACTCAAGGGCGGGAGTACAATGAGCAGTTCTTC. Protein: CASTQGREYNEQFF.

The DNA for the CDR3 is TGTGCCAGCAGGCGACAGTCTCTGGGCTACACCTTC. Translating it yields CASRRQSLGYTF. The chain carries TRBV12-3 or TRBV12-4 and TRBJ1-2; D possibly corresponds to TRBD1 (5 bases). Trimming cost V 6 bases and J 8 bases, with 13 bases left between them. CDR3 length equals 12 residues.

The J gene is TRBJ2-7, the V gene TRBV6-2 or TRBV6-3; TRBD2 aligns across 8 bases. J lost 3 bases, V lost 4 bases, and 5 bases had no gene match. CDR1 and CDR2 (germline): MNHEY, SVGEGT. The CDR3 extends over 14 amino acids. This CDR3 is CASSSRTSNYEQYF. As DNA, the CDR3 is TGTGCCAGCAGTTCCAGGACTAGCAACTACGAGCAGTACTTC.

The chain is built from TRBV5-1 and TRBJ2-7; no reliable D call. Per the germline V gene, CDR1 is SGHRS and CDR2 is YFSETQ. This CDR3 spans 13 amino acids. The V end lost 6 bases, the J end lost 6 bases, and 16 bases lay between the germline ends. CDR3 amino acids: CASTPSLSGEQYF. Written as DNA, the CDR3 is TGCGCCAGCACCCCCAGCTTATCCGGCGAGCAGTACTTC. The full variable domain, completed using reference TRBV5-1 and TRBJ2-7, is KAGVTQTPRYLIKTRGQQVTLSCSPISGHRSVSWYQQTPGQGLQFLFEYFSETQRNKGNFPGRFSGRQFSNSRSEMNVSTLELGDSALYLCASTPSLSGEQYFGPGTRLTVT.

There are a few counts of this clonotype. The genes are TRBV6-1 and TRBJ2-2; D is uncertain. CDR3 length equals 15 residues. Trimming removed 6 bases at V and 5 bases at J, with 16 bases between. Germline CDR1 MNHNS, CDR2 SASEGT. CDR3 in DNA: TGTGCCAGCAGACCTTCCGGTGGTGCAACCGGGGAGCTGTTTTTT. This encodes CASRPSGGATGELFF.

This clonotype has a count of ten or more. This rearrangement joins TRBV5-5 to TRBJ2-2; 10 bases map to TRBD1. V shed 2 bases, J shed 7 bases, and the junction held 5 bases outside the gene matches. This CDR3 has 15 residues. Per the germline V gene, CDR1 is SGHKS and CDR2 is YYEKEE (reference sequence). The CDR3 reads CASSLWTGGIGELFF. CDR3 in DNA: TGTGCCAGCAGCTTATGGACAGGGGGTATCGGGGAGCTGTTTTTT.

The chain is built from TRBV20-1 and TRBJ2-1; 8 positions match TRBD1. Per the germline V gene, CDR1 is DFQATT and CDR2 is SNEGSKA (reference sequence). V was pared by 0 bases and J by 8 bases, with 9 bases of the junction left unmatched. The length of the CDR3 is 15 residues. The chain's CDR3 is CSARDPGTGIYEQFF. CDR3 bases: TGCAGTGCTAGAGACCCCGGGACAGGAATATATGAGCAGTTCTTC.